This section outlines one T cell receptor (beta chain) sequence together with its context. V lost 6 bases and J lost 11, with 16 bases in between. The CDR3 runs to 12 residues. CDR1 is LNHDA and CDR2 is SQIVND in the germline V gene (reference sequence). These data are taken from a study of Ad26.COV2.S vaccination and SARS-CoV-2 variants. Sample treatment: about 20 received Ad26.COV2.S at low or high dose, single or two shots; a few received placebo; per-sample allocation not given. The study sampled participants on day 63 after the first vaccine or placebo injection. Measured with immunoSEQ multiplex PCR; TCRdb has only the in-frame clones, and not every one. The data hold 350,000 to 600,000 clones, with 89% observed a single time.

This clonotype originated in a person aged 18-60 years who received the Ad26.COV2.S COVID-19 vaccine or a placebo. Sequenced here: peripheral blood, sampled in a trial of Ad26.COV2.S vaccine versus placebo. This chain joins TRBV19 and TRBJ1-1, with a possible D match to TRBD1 (6 bases). DNA for the CDR3: TGTGCCAGTAGCCCAGGAGGGGGGCCGGCTTTCTTT. The encoded protein is CASSPGGGPAFF. Based on the CDR3 plus reference TRBV19 and TRBJ1-1, the full variable domain is DGGITQSPKYLFRKEGQNVTLSCEQNLNHDAMYWYRQDPGQGLRLIYYSQIVNDFQKGDIAEGYSVSREKKESFPLTVTSAQKNPTAFYLCASSPGGGPAFFGQGTRLTVV.